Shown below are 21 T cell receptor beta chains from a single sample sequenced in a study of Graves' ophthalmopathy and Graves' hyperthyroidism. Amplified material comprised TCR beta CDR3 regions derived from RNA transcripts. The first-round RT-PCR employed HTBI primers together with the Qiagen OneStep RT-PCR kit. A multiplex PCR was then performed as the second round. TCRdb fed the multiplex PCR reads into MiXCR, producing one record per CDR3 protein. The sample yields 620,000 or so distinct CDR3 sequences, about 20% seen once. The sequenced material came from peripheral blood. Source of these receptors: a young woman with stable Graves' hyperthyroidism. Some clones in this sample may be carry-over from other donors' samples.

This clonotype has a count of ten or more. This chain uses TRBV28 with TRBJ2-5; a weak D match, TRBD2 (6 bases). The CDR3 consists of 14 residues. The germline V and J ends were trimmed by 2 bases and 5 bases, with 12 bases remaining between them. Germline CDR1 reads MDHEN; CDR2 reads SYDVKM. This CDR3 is CASSLREQWETQYF. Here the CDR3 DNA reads TGTGCCAGCAGTTTACGGGAGCAGTGGGAGACCCAGTACTTC.

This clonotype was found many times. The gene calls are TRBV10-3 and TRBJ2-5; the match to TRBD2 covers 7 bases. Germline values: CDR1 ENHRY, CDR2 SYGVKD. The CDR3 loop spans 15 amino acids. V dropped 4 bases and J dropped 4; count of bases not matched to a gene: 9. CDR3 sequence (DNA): TGTGCCATCAGTGCAGGAGCGGGGCCCAGAGAGACCCAGTACTTC. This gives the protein CAISAGAGPRETQYF.

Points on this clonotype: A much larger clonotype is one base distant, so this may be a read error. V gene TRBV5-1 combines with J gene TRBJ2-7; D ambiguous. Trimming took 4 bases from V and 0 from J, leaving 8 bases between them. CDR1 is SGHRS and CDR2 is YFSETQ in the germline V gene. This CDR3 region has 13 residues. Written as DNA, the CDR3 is TGCGCCAGCAGCCTCTACTTCTCCTACGAGCAGTACTTC. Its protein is CASSLYFSYEQYF.

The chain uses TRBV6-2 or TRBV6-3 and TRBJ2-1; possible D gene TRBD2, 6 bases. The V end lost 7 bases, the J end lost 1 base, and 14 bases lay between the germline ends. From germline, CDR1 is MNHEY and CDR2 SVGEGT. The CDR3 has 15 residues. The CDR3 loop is CASTTGGGSYNEQFF. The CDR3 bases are TGTGCCAGCACCACGGGTGGGGGGTCCTACAATGAGCAGTTCTTC.

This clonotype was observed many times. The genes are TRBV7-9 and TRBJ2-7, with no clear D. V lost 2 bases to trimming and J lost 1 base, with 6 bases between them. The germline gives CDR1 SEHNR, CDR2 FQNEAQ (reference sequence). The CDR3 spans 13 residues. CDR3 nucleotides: TGTGCCAGCAGCTTAACAGAATCCTACGAGCAGTACTTC. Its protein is CASSLTESYEQYF. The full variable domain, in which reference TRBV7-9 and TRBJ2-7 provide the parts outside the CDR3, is DTGVSQNPRHKITKRGQNVTFRCDPISEHNRLYWYRQTLGQGPEFLTYFQNEAQLEKSRLLSDRFSAERPKGSFSTLEIQRTEQGDSAMYLCASSLTESYEQYFGPGTRLTVT.

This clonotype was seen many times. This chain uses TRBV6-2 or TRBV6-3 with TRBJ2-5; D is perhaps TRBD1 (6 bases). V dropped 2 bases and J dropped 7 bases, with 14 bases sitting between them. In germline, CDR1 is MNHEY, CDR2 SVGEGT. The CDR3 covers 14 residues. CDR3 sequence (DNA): TGTGCCAGCAGTTACAGGACAGCCGTGGGGACCCAGTACTTC. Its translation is CASSYRTAVGTQYF.

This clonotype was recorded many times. This CDR3 is CATSRDLTGKHYGYTF. CDR3 nucleotides: TGTGCCACCAGCAGAGATCTGACAGGAAAACACTATGGCTACACCTTC. The rearrangement links TRBV15 to TRBJ1-2, with D perhaps TRBD1 (6 bases). The CDR3 length is 16 residues. Germline values: CDR1 LNHNV, CDR2 YYDKDF (reference sequence). The germline V and J ends were trimmed by 0 bases and 3 bases, with 14 bases remaining between them.

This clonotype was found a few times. The CDR3 loop reads CASSMGQGELFF. In DNA, the CDR3 is TGTGCCAGCAGTATGGGACAAGGGGAGCTGTTTTTT. The V gene is TRBV28, the J gene TRBJ2-2, with TRBD1 as a possible D gene (6 bases). CDR3 size: 12 residues. Germline V lookup: CDR1 MDHEN, CDR2 SYDVKM. Trimming took 5 bases from V and 8 from J, leaving 9 bases between them.

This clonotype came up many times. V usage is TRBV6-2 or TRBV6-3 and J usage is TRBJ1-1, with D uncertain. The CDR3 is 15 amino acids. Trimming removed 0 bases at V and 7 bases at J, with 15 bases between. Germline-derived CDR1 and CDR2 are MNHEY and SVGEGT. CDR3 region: CASSYSNFRPGEAFF. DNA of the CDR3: TGTGCCAGCAGTTACTCGAATTTCCGCCCGGGTGAAGCTTTCTTT.

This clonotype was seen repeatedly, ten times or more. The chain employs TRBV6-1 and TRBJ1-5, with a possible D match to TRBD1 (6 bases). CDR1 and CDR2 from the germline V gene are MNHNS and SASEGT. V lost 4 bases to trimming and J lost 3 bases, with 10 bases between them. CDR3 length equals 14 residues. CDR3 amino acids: CASSATGPNQPQHF. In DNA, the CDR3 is TGTGCCAGCAGTGCGACAGGACCCAATCAGCCCCAGCATTTT.

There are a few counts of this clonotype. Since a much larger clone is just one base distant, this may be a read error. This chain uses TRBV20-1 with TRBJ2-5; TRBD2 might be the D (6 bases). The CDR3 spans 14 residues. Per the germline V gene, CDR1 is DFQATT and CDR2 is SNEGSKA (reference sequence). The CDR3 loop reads CIASYPGEEETQYF. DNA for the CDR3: TGCATTGCTAGCTATCCGGGAGAGGAAGAGACCCAGTACTTC.

The CDR3 nucleotides read TGTGCCTGGAGTGTAACGGGGGATGGCTACGAGCAGTACTTC. As protein: CAWSVTGDGYEQYF. The chain combines TRBV30 with TRBJ2-7; D may be TRBD2 (6 bases). There are 14 residues in the CDR3. Trimming removed 0 bases at V and 3 bases at J, with 12 bases between. Germline-derived CDR1 and CDR2 are GTSNPN and SVGIG (reference sequence).

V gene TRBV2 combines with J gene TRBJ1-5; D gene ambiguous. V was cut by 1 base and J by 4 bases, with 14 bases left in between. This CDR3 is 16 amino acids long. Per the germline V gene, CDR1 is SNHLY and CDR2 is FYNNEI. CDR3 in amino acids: CASSEDEGFFNQPQHF. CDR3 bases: TGTGCCAGCAGTGAAGATGAGGGTTTCTTTAATCAGCCCCAGCATTTT. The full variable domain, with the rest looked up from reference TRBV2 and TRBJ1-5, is EPEVTQTPSHQVTQMGQEVILRCVPISNHLYFYWYRQILGQKVEFLVSFYNNEISEKSEIFDDQFSVERPDGSNFTLKIRSTKLEDSAMYFCASSEDEGFFNQPQHFGDGTRLSIL.

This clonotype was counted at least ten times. CDR3 nucleotide sequence: TGTGCCAGCAGTGAATCCGAGTCCCGGGAGCTGTTTTTT. It yields the protein CASSESESRELFF. J is TRBJ2-2 and V is TRBV6-1; no reliable D call. V lost 2 bases and J lost 9, with 10 bases in between. CDR1 is MNHNS and CDR2 is SASEGT in the germline V gene. The CDR3 is made up of 13 amino acids.

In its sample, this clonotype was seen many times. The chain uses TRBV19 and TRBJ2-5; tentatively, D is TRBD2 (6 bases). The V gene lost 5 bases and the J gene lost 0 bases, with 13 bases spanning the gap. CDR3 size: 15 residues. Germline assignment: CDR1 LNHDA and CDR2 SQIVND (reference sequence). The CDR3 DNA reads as TGTGCCAGTAGTCCCCAGAGGGACTACCAAGAGACCCAGTACTTC. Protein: CASSPQRDYQETQYF.

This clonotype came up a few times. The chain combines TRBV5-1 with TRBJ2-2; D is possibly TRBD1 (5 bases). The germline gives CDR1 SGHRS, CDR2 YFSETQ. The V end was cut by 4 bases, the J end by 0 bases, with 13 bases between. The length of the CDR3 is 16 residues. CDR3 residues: CASSGNRFANTGELFF. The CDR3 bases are TGCGCCAGCAGCGGGAACAGGTTCGCGAACACCGGGGAGCTGTTTTTT.

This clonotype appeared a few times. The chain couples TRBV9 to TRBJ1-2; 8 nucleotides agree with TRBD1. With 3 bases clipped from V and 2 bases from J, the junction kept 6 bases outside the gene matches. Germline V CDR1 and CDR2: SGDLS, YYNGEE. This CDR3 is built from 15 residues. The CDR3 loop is CASSDRTGRNYGYTF. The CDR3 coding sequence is TGTGCCAGCAGCGACCGGACAGGGAGGAACTATGGCTACACCTTC.

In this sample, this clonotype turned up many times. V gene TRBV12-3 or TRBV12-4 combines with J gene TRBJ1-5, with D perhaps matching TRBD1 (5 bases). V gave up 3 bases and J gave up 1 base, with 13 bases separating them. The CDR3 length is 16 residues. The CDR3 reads CASSLAGGVSNQPQHF. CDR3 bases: TGTGCCAGCAGTTTGGCCGGGGGAGTGAGCAATCAGCCCCAGCATTTT.

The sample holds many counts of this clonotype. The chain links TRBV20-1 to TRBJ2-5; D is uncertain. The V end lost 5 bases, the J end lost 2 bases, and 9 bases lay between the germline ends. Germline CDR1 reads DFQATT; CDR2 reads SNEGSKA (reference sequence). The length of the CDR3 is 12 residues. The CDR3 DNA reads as TGCAGTGCTGCACTACCGCAAGAGACCCAGTACTTC. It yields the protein CSAALPQETQYF.

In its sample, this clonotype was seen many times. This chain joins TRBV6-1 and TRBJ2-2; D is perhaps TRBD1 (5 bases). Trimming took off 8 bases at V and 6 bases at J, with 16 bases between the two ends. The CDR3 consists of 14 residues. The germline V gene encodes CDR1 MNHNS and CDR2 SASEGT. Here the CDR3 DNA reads TGTGCCAGCCAAGTTCAGGGATCGTCCGGGGAGCTGTTTTTT. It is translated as CASQVQGSSGELFF.

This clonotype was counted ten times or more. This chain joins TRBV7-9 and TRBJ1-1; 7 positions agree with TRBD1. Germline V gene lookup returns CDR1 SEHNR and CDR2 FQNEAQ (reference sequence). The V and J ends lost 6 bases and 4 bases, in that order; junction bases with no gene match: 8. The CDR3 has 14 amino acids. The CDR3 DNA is TGTGCCAGCAGATTGACAGGGATGGTCACTGAAGCTTTCTTT. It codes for CASRLTGMVTEAFF. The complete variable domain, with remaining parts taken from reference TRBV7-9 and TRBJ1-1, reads DTGVSQNPRHKITKRGQNVTFRCDPISEHNRLYWYRQTLGQGPEFLTYFQNEAQLEKSRLLSDRFSAERPKGSFSTLEIQRTEQGDSAMYLCASRLTGMVTEAFFGQGTRLTVV.